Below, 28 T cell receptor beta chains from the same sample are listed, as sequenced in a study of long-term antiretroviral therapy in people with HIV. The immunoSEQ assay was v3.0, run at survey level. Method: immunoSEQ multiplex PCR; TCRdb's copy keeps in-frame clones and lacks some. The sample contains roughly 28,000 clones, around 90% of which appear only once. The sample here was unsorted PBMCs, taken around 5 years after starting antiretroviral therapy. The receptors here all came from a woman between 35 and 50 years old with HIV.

CDR3 nucleotides: TGTGCCAGCAGCCAAGTCGGTGGGGGGGCCTACGAGCAGTACTTC. Encoded protein: CASSQVGGGAYEQYF. The chain has TRBV4-2 and TRBJ2-7; TRBD2 matches 7 bases. This CDR3 has 15 residues. V dropped 1 base and J dropped 2; count of bases not matched to a gene: 5. The germline V gene encodes CDR1 LGHNA and CDR2 YNFKEQ.

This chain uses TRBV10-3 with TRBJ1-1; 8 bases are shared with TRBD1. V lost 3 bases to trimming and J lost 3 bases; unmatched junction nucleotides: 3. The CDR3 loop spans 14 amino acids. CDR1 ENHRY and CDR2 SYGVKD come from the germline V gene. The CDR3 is CAISDQGAYTEAFF. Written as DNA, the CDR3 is TGTGCCATCAGTGACCAGGGGGCCTACACTGAAGCTTTCTTT.

The CDR3 sequence is CASSLLNTDEQYF. DNA of the CDR3: TGTGCCAGCAGCTTACTAAACACAGACGAGCAGTACTTC. The chain is built from TRBV7-9 and TRBJ2-7; D uncertain. Trimming took off 2 bases at V and 5 bases at J, with 10 bases between the two ends. CDR3 length: 13 residues. Per germline, CDR1 SEHNR and CDR2 FQNEAQ (reference sequence).

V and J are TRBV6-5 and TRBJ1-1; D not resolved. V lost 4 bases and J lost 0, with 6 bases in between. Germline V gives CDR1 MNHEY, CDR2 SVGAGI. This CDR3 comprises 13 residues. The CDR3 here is CASSLGLNTEAFF. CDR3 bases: TGTGCCAGCAGTTTAGGCCTGAACACTGAAGCTTTCTTT.

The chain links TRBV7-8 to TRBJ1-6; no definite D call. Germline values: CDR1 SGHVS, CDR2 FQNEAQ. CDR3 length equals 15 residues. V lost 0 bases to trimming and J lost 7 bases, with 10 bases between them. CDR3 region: CASSLAQVGNSPLHF. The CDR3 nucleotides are TGTGCCAGCAGCTTAGCGCAAGTAGGGAATTCACCCCTCCACTTT. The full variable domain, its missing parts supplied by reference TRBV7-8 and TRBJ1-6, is GAGVSQSPRYKVAKRGQDVALRCDPISGHVSLFWYQQALGQGPEFLTYFQNEAQLDKSGLPSDRFFAERPEGSVSTLKIQRTQQEDSAVYLCASSLAQVGNSPLHFGNGTRLTVT.

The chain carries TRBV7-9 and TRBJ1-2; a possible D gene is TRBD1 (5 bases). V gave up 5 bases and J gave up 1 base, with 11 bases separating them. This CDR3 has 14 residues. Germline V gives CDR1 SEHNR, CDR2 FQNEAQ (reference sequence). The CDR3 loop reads CASSLGGGNYGYTF. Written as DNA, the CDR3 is TGTGCCAGCAGCCTCGGGGGGGGTAACTATGGCTACACCTTC.

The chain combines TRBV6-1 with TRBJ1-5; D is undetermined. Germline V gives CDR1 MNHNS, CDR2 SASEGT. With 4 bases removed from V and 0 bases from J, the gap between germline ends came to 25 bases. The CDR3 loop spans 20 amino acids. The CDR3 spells CASSGVTSPRTPYSNQPQHF. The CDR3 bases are TGTGCCAGCAGTGGGGTTACCTCACCACGGACGCCGTATAGCAATCAGCCCCAGCATTTT.

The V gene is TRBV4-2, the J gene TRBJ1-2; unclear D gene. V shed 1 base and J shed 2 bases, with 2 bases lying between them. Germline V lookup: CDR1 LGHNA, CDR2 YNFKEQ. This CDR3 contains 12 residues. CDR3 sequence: CASSQGNYGYTF. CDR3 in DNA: TGTGCCAGCAGCCAAGGAAACTATGGCTACACCTTC.

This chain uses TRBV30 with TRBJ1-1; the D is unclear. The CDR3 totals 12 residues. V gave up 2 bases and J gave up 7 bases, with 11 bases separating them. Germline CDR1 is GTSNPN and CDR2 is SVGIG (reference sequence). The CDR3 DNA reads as TGTGCCTGGAGTTTCTCTATAGATGAAGCTTTCTTT. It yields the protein CAWSFSIDEAFF.

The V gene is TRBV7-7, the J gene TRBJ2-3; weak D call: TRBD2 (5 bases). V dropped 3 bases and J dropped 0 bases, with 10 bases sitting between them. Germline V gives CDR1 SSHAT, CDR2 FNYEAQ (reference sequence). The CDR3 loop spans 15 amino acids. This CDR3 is CASSFTSGSTDTQYF. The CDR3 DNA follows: TGTGCCAGCAGCTTCACATCGGGGAGCACAGATACGCAGTATTTT.

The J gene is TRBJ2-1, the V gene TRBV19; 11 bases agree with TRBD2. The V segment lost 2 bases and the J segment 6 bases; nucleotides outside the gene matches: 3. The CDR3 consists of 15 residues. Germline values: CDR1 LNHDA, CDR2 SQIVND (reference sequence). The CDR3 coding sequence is TGTGCCAGTAGTATACTAGCGGGGGGCCTCAATGAGCAGTTCTTC. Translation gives CASSILAGGLNEQFF.

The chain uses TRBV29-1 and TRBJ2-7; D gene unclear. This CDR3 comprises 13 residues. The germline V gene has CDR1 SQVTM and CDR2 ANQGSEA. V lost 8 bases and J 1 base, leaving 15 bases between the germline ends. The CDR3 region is CSTRASDSYEQYF. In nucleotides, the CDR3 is TGCAGCACGAGAGCTAGTGATTCCTACGAGCAGTACTTC.

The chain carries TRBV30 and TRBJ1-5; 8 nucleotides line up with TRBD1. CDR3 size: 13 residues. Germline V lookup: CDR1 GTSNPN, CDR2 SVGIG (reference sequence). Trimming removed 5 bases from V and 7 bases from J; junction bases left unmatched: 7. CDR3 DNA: TGTGCCTGGGCAGGGGGCGCCGCCCAGCCCCAGCATTTT. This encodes CAWAGGAAQPQHF.

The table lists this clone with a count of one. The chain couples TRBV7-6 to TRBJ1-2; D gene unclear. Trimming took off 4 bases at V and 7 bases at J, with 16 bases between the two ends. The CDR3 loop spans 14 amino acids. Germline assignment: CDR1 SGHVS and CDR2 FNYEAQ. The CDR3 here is CASSSATGEVGYTF. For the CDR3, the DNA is TGTGCCAGCAGCTCTGCGACGGGAGAAGTTGGCTACACCTTC.

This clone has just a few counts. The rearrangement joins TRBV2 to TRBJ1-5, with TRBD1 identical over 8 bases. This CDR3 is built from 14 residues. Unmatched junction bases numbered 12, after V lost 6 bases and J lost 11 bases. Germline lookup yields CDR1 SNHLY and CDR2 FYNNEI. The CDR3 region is CASSYDRGVGAQHF. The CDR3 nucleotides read TGTGCCAGCAGCTACGACAGGGGAGTTGGGGCCCAGCATTTT.

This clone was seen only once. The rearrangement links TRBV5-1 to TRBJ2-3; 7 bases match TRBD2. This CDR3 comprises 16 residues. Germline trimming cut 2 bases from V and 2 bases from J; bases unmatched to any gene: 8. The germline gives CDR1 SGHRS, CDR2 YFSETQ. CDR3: CASSLTGTTPTDTQYF. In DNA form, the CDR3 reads TGCGCCAGCAGCTTAACCGGGACTACACCCACAGATACGCAGTATTTT.

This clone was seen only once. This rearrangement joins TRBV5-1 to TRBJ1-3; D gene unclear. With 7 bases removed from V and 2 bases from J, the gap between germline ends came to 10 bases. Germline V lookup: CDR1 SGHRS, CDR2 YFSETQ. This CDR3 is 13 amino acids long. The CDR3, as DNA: TGCGCCAGCCAGACGGCTCCTGGAAACACCATATATTTT. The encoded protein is CASQTAPGNTIYF.

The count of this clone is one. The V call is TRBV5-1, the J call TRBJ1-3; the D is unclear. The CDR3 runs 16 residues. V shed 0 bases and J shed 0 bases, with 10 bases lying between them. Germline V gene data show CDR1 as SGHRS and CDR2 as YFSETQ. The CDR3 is CASSLEGSLSGNTIYF. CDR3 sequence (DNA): TGCGCCAGCAGCTTGGAGGGTTCCCTCTCTGGAAACACCATATATTTT.

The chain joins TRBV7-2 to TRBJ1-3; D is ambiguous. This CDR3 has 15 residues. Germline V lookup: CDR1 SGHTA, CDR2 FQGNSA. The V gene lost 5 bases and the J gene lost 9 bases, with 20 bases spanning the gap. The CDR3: CASSRTPDVTGTIYF. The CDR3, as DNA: TGTGCCAGCAGCCGGACCCCGGACGTTACGGGCACCATATATTTT.

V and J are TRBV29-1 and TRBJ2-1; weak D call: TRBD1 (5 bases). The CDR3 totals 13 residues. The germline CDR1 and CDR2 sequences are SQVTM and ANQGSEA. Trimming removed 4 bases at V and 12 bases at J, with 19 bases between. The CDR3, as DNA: TGCAGCGTTGTGTTTCAGGGTCCAGACGGGCAGTTCTTC. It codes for CSVVFQGPDGQFF.

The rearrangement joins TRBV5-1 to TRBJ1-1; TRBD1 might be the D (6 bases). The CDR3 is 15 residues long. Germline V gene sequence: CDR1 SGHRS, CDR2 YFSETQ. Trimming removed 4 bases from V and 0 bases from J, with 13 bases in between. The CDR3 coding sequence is TGCGCCAGCAGCGCGACAGGAAAACTGAACACTGAAGCTTTCTTT. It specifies CASSATGKLNTEAFF.

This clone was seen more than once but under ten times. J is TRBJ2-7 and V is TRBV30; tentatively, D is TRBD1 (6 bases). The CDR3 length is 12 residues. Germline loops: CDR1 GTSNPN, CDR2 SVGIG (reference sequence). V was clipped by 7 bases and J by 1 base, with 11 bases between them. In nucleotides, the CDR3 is TGTGCCTATCGGGACATTTCCTACGAGCAGTACTTC. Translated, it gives CAYRDISYEQYF.

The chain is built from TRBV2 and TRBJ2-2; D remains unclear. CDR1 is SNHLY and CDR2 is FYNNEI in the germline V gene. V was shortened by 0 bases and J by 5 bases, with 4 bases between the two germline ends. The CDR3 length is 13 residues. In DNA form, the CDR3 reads TGTGCCAGCAGTGAAGCGACAACCGGGGAGCTGTTTTTT. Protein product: CASSEATTGELFF.

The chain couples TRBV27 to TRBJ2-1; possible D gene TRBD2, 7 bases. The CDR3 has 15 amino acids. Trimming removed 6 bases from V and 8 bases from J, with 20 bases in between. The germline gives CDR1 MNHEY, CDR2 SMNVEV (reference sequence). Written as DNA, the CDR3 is TGTGCCAGCAGAGCCCCGGACCAGGGGAGGGATGAGCAGTTCTTC. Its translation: CASRAPDQGRDEQFF.

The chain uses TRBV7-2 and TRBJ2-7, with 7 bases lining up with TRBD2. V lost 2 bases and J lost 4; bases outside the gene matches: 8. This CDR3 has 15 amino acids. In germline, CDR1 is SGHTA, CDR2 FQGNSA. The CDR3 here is CASSLTGTMSYEQYF. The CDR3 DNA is TGTGCCAGCAGCTTAACCGGGACTATGAGTTACGAGCAGTACTTC.

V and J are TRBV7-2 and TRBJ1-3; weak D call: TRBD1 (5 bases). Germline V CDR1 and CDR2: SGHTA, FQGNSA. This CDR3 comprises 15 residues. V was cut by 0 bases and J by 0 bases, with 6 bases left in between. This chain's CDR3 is CASSLAGGSGNTIYF. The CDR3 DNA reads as TGTGCCAGCAGCTTAGCGGGGGGCTCTGGAAACACCATATATTTT. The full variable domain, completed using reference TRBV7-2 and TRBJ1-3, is GAGVSQSPSNKVTEKGKDVELRCDPISGHTALYWYRQSLGQGLEFLIYFQGNSAPDKSGLPSDRFSAERTGGSVSTLTIQRTQQEDSAVYLCASSLAGGSGNTIYFGEGSWLTVV.

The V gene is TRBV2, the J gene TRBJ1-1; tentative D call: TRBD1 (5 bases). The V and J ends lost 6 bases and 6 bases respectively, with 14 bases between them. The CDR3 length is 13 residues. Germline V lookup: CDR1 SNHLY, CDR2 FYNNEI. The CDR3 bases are TGTGCCAGCAGCTTAAGGGGAGAGGCTGAAGCTTTCTTT. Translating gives CASSLRGEAEAFF.

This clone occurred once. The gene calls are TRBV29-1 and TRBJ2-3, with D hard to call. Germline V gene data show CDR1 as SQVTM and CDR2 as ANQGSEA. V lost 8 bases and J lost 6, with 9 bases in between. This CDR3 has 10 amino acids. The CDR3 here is CSIKDDTQYF. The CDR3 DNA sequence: TGCAGCATCAAGGACGATACGCAGTATTTT.